This TCR beta chain comes out of a study of blood T cell repertoires in COVID-19. At the level of the study: Collection of acute and convalescent COVID-19 samples took place in the United States, Italy and Spain. The analysed material was cDNA or gDNA that came from T cells, B-cell-depleted T cells, or PBMCs.

Patients of the Seattle cohort, enrolled during active infection, were followed longitudinally. In the original processing: Counts of nucleated cells, estimated from reference gene primer amplification, were obtained. Profiled with immunoSEQ multiplex PCR; TCRdb holds only in-frame clones, not every one. V, J and clone size are taken as reported in that table, and D and trimming were inferred from the DNA itself. Among 150,000 to 200,000 clones listed, approximately 80% were seen once. Per germline, CDR1 MNHEY and CDR2 SVGEGT. V was pared by 0 bases and J by 5 bases, with 15 bases between. The length of the CDR3 is 16 residues.

What was sequenced was peripheral blood. The V gene is TRBV6-2 or TRBV6-3, the J gene TRBJ2-3; the D gene is possibly TRBD2 (5 bases). The clonotype originates from a man aged 55 to 70 with COVID-19, enrolled during active disease. This CDR3 reads CASSYSRTSGIDTQYF. In nucleotides, the CDR3 is TGTGCCAGCAGTTACTCGAGGACCTCCGGGATAGATACGCAGTATTTT.